The sequence of this T cell receptor beta chain was determined in a study of T cells in tuberculosis. Across the whole study: Samples predate treatment or fall within its first 7 days. Study-wide findings and caveats: The TCR-beta difference was not significant; alpha differences partly reflected length.

A note on this clone: Its antigen is as yet unknown.

CDR3 length equals 15 residues. Trimming left V 0 bases short and J 3 bases short, with 11 bases between. Per the germline V gene, CDR1 is MNHEY and CDR2 is SVGAGI. Using immunoSEQ multiplex PCR, the repertoire was profiled, and TCRdb retains in-frame clones only, with some absent. The table lists tens of thousands of clones, 92% of them singletons. Stated time point: new active TB diagnosis, blood taken before or within 7 days of starting treatment. This material consisted of PBMCs, taken at tuberculosis diagnosis. This chain joins TRBV6-5 and TRBJ1-1; D gene uncertain. This receptor was identified in an adult with tuberculosis. Some clones in this sample may be carry-over from other donors' samples. DNA for the CDR3: TGTGCCAGCAGTTACTCGGTATCAGCGGACACTGAAGCTTTCTTT. It codes for CASSYSVSADTEAFF.